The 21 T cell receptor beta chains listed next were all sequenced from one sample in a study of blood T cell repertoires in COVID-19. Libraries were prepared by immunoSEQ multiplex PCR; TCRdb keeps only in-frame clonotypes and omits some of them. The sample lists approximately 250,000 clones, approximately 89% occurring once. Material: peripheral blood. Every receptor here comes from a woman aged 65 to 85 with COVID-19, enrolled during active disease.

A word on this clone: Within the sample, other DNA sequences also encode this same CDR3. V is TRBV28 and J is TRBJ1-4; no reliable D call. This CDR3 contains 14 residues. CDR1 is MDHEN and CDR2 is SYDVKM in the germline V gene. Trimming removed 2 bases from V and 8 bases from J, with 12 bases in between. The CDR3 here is CASSLRPGGEKLFF. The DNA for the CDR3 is TGTGCCAGCAGTTTAAGGCCGGGTGGGGAAAAACTGTTTTTT.

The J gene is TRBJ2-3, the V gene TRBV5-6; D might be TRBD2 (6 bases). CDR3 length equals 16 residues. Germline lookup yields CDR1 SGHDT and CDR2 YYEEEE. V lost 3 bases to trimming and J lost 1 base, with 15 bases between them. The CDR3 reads CASSSDGREGTDTQYF. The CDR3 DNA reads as TGTGCCAGCAGCTCGGATGGCAGGGAGGGCACAGATACGCAGTATTTT.

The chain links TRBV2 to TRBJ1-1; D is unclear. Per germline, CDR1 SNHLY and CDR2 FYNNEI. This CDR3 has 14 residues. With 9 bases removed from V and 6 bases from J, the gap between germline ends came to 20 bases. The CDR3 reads CASQLRGFVAEAFF. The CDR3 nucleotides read TGTGCCAGTCAACTCCGGGGTTTCGTGGCTGAAGCTTTCTTT.

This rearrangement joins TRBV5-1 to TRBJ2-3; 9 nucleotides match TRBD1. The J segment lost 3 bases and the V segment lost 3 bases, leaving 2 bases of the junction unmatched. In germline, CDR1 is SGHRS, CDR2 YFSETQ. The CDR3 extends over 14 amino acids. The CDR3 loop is CASSSGQGTDTQYF. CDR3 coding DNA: TGCGCCAGCAGCTCTGGACAGGGGACAGATACGCAGTATTTT.

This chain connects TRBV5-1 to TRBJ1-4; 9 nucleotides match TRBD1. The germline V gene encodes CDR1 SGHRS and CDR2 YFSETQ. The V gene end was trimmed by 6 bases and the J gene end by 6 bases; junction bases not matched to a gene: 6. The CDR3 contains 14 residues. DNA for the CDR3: TGCGCCAGCAAACAGGGGGCCGGTGATGAAAAACTGTTTTTT. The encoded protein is CASKQGAGDEKLFF.

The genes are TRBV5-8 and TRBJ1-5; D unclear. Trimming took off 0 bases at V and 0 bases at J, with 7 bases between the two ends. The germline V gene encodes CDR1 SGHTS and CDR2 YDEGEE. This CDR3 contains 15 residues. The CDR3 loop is CASSLEKYSNQPQHF. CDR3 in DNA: TGTGCCAGCAGCTTGGAAAAATATAGCAATCAGCCCCAGCATTTT. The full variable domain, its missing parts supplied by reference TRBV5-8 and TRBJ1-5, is EAGVTQSPTHLIKTRGQQATLRCSPISGHTSVYWYQQALGLGLQFLLWYDEGEERNRGNFPPRFSGRQFPNYSSELNVNALELEDSALYLCASSLEKYSNQPQHFGDGTRLSIL.

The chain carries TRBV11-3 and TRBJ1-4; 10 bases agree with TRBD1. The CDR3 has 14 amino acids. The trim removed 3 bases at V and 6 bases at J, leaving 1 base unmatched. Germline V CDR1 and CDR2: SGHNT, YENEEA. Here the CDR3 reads CASSLGQGYEKLFF. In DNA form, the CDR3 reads TGTGCCAGCAGCTTGGGACAGGGGTATGAAAAACTGTTTTTT.

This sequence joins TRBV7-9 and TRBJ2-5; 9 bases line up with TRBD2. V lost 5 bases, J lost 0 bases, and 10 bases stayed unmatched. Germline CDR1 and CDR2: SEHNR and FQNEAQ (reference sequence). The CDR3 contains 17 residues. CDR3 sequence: CASSPRGASGNQETQYF. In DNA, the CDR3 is TGTGCCAGCAGCCCCAGGGGCGCTAGCGGGAACCAAGAGACCCAGTACTTC.

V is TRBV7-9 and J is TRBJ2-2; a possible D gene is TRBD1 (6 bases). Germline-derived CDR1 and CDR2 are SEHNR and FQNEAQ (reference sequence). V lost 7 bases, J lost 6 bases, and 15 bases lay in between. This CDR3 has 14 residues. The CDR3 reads CASTKVGAAGELFF. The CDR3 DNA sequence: TGTGCCAGCACCAAGGTGGGGGCGGCCGGGGAGCTGTTTTTT.

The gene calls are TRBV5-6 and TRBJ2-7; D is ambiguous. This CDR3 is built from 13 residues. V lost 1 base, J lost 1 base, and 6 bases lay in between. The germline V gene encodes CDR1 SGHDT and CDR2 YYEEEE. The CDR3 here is CASSLLRSYEQYF. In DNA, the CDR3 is TGTGCCAGCAGCTTGCTCAGATCCTACGAGCAGTACTTC.

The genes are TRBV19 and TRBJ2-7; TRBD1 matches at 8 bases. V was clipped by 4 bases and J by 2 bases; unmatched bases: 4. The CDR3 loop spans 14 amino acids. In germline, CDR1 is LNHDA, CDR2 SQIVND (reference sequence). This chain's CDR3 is CASSKTGDPYEQYF. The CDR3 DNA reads TGTGCCAGTAGTAAGACAGGGGACCCCTACGAGCAGTACTTC.

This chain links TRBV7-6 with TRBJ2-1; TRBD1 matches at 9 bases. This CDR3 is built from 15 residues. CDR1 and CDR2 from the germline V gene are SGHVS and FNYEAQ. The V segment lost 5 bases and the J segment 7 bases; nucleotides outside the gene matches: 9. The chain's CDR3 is CASSPRGQGWNEQFF. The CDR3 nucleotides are TGTGCCAGCAGCCCGCGGGGACAGGGTTGGAATGAGCAGTTCTTC.

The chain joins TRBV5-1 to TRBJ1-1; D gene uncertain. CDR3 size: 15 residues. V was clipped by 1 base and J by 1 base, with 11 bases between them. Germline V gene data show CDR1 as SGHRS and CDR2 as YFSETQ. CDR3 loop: CASSLITGRNTEAFF. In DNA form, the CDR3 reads TGCGCCAGCAGCTTGATAACGGGGAGGAACACTGAAGCTTTCTTT.

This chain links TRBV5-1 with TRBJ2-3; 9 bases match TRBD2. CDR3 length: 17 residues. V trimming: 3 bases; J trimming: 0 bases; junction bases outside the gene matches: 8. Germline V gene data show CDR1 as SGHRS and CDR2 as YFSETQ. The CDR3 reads CASSSRRGLASTDTQYF. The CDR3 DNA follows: TGCGCCAGCAGCTCTAGAAGGGGACTAGCCAGCACAGATACGCAGTATTTT.

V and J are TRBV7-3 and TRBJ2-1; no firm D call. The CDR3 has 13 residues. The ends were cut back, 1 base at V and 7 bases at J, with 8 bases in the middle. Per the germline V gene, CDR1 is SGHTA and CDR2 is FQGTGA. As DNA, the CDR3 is TGTGCCAGCAGCTTAAACGGTCGGAATGAGCAGTTCTTC. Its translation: CASSLNGRNEQFF.

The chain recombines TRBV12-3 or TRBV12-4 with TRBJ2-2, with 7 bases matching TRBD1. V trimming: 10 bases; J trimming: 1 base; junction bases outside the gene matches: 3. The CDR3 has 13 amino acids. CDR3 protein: CAIGTVNTGELFF. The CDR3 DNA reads TGTGCCATCGGGACAGTGAACACCGGGGAGCTGTTTTTT.

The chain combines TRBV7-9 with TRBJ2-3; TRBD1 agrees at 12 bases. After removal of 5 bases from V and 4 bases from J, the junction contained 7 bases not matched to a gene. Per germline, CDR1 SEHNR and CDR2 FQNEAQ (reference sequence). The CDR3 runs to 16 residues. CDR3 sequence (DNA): TGTGCCAGCAGCCTCGCGGGACAGGGGGCCGCAGATACGCAGTATTTT. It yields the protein CASSLAGQGAADTQYF.

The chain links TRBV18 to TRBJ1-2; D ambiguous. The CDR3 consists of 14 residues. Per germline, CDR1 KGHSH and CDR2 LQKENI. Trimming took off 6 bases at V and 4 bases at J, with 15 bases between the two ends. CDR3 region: CASSQSTDTYGYTF. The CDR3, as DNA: TGTGCCAGCTCTCAGTCGACTGATACCTATGGCTACACCTTC.

The CDR3 coding sequence is TGTGCCAGCAGTCGCAAGTCGGGTAATTCACCCCTCCACTTT. It specifies CASSRKSGNSPLHF. The V gene is TRBV6-5, the J gene TRBJ1-6; D is unclear. In germline, CDR1 is MNHEY, CDR2 SVGAGI. Trimming removed 5 bases at V and 6 bases at J, with 11 bases between. The CDR3 contains 14 residues.

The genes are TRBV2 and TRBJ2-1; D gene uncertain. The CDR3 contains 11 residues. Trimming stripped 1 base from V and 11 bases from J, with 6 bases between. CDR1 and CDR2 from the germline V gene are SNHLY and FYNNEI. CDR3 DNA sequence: TGTGCCAGCAGTGAAGACGGTAAGCAGTTCTTC. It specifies CASSEDGKQFF.

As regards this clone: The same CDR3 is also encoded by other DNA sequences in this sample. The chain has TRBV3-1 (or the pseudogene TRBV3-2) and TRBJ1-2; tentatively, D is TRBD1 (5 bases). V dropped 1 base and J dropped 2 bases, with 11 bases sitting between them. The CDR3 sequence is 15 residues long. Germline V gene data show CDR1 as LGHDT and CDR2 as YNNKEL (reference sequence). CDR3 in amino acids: CASSQVSGGNYGYTF. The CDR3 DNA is TGTGCCAGCAGCCAAGTTTCTGGGGGGAACTATGGCTACACCTTC.